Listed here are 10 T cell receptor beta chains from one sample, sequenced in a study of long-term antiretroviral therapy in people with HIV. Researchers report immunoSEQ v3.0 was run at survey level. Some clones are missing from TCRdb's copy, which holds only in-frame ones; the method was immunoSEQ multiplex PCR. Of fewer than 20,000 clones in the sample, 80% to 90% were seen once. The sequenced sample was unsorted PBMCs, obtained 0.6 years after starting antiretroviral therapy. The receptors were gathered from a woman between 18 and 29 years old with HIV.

CDR3: CASSLARDNQQFF. CDR3 in DNA: TGTGCCAGCAGCTTAGCCCGGGACAACCAGCAGTTCTTC. The gene calls are TRBV7-2 and TRBJ2-1; D is possibly TRBD1 (6 bases). This CDR3 spans 13 amino acids. V was shortened by 0 bases and J by 11 bases, with 11 bases between the two germline ends. Looked up from germline, CDR1 is SGHTA and CDR2 is FQGNSA.

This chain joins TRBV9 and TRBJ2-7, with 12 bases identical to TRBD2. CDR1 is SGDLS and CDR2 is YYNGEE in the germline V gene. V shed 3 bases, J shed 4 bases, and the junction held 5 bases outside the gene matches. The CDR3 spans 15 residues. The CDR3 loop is CASSGDLAGGYEQYF. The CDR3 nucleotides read TGTGCCAGCAGCGGAGACCTAGCGGGGGGGTACGAGCAGTACTTC.

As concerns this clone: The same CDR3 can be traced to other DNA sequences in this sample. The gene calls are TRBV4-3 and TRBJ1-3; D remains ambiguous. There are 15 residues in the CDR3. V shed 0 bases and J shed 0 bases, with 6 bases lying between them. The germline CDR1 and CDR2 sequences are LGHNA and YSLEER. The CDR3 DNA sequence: TGCGCCAGCAGCCAAGAGGGAGGCTCTGGAAACACCATATATTTT. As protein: CASSQEGGSGNTIYF.

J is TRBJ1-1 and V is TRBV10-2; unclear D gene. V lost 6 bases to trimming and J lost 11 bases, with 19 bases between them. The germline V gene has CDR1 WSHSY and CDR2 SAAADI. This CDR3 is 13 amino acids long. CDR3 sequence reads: CASSVSRRSRAFF. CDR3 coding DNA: TGCGCCAGCAGCGTTTCCAGGAGGTCTCGCGCTTTCTTT.

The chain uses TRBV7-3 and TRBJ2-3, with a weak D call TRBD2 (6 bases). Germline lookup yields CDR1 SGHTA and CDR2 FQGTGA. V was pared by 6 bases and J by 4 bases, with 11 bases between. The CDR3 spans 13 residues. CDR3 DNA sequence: TGTGCCAGCAGTCGGGGGATGTCAGATACGCAGTATTTT. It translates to CASSRGMSDTQYF.

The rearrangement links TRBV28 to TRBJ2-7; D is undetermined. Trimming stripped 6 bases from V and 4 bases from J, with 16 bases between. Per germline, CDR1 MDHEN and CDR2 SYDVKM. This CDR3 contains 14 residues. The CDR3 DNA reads TGTGCCAGCAGCTATATTGGACGGACGTACGAGCAGTACTTC. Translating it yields CASSYIGRTYEQYF. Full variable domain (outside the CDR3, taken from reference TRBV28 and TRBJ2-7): DVKVTQSSRYLVKRTGEKVFLECVQDMDHENMFWYRQDPGLGLRLIYFSYDVKMKEKGDIPEGYSVSREKKERFSLILESASTNQTSMYLCASSYIGRTYEQYFGPGTRLTVT.

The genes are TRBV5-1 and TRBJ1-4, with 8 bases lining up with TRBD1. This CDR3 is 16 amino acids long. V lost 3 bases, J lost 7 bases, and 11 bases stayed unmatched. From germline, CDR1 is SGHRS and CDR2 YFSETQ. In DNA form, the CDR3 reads TGCGCCAGCAGCTCGGGGGGACAGGCCACCCTTGAAAAACTGTTTTTT. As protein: CASSSGGQATLEKLFF.

The CDR3 sequence: CASSPGGSGGALEQFF. CDR3 in DNA: TGTGCCAGCAGCCCCGGGGGCAGCGGGGGGGCCCTAGAGCAGTTCTTC. V gene TRBV5-4 combines with J gene TRBJ2-1; 10 bases are shared with TRBD2. Germline V gene data show CDR1 as SGHNT and CDR2 as YYREEE (reference sequence). This CDR3 is 16 amino acids long. V lost 4 bases and J lost 10; bases outside the gene matches: 14.

In DNA form, the CDR3 reads TGTGCCAGCAGTTCCCTCGGGGGGTTGAGCGGGGCCCCCTACGAGCAGTACTTC. Amino acids: CASSSLGGLSGAPYEQYF. This sequence joins TRBV28 and TRBJ2-7; 7 bases fit TRBD2. The CDR3 sequence is 18 residues long. J gave up 2 bases and V 4 bases, and 17 bases lay outside the gene matches. Germline lookup yields CDR1 MDHEN and CDR2 SYDVKM.

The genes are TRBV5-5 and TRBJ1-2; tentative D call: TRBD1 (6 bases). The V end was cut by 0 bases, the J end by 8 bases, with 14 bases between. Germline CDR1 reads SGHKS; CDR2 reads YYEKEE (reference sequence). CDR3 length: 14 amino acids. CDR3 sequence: CASSLDPQGPGYTF. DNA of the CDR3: TGTGCCAGCAGCTTGGACCCACAGGGCCCGGGCTACACCTTC.